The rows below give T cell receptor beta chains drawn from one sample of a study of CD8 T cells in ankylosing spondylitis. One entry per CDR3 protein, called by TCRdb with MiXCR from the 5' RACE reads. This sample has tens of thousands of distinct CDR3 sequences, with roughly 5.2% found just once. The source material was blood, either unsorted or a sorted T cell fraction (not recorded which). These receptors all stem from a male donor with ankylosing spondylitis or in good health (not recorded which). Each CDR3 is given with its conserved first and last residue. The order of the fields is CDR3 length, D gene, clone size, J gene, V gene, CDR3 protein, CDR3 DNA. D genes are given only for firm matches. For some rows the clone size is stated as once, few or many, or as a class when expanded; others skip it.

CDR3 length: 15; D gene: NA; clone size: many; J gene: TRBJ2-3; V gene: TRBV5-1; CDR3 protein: CASSPGGELTDTQYF; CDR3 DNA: TGCGCCAGCAGCCCGGGTGGGGAACTCACAGATACGCAGTATTTT
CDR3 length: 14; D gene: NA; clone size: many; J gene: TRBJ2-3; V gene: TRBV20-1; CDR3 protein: CSASFREGTDTQYF; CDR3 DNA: TGCAGTGCTAGTTTCCGGGAAGGCACAGATACGCAGTATTTT
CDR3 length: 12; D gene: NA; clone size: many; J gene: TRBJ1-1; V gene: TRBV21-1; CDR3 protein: CASSTQGSLAFF; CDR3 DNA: TGTGCCAGCAGCACCCAGGGGTCTTTGGCTTTCTTT
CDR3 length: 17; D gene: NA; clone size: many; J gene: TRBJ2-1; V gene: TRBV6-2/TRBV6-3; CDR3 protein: CASSVTNRLWTLNEQFF; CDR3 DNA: TGTGCCAGCAGTGTTACTAACAGATTGTGGACACTCAATGAGCAGTTCTTC
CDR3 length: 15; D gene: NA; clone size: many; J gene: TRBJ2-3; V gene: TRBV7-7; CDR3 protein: CASSLGLGRTDTQYF; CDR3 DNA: TGTGCCAGCAGCTTAGGACTTGGCCGCACAGATACGCAGTATTTT
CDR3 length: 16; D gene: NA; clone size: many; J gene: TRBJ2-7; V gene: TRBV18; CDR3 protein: CASSPGRSKKYYEQYF; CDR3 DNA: TGTGCCAGCTCACCAGGACGGAGCAAGAAGTACTACGAGCAGTACTTC
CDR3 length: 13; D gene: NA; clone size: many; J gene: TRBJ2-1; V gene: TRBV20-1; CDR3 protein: CSASPKRFNEQFF; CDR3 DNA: TGCAGTGCTAGCCCAAAGCGTTTCAATGAGCAGTTCTTC
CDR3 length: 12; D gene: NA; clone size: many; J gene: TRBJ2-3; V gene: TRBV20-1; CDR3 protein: CSWKPSTDTQYF; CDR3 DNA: TGCAGTTGGAAGCCTAGCACAGATACGCAGTATTTT
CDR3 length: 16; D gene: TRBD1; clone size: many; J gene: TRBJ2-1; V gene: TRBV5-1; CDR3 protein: CASSSTSGQRYNEQFF; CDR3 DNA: TGCGCCAGCAGCTCAACCTCGGGACAGCGATACAATGAGCAGTTCTTC
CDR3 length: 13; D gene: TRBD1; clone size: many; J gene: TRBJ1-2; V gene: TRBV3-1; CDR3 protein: CASSPGQDDGYTF; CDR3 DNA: TGTGCCAGCAGCCCGGGACAGGACGATGGCTACACCTTC
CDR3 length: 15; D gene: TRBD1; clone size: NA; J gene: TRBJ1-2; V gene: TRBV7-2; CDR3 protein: CASSLYPTGGYGYTF; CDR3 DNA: TGTGCCAGCAGCTTATACCCGACAGGGGGCTACGGCTACACCTTC
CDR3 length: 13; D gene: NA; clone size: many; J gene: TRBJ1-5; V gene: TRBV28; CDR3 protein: CASSAGLNQPQHF; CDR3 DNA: TGTGCCAGCAGCGCGGGTTTAAATCAGCCCCAGCATTTT
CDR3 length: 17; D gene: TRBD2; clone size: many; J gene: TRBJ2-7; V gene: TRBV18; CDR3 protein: CASSPPLAGGFSYEQYF; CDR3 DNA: TGTGCCAGCTCACCACCGCTAGCGGGGGGGTTCTCCTACGAGCAGTACTTC
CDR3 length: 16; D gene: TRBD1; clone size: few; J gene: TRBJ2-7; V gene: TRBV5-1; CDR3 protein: CASSLGRGPSSYEQYF; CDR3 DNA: TGCGCCAGCAGCCTGGGAAGGGGGCCCTCCTCCTACGAGCAGTACTTC
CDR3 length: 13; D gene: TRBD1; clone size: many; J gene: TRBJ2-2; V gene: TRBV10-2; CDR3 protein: CASTGQGVGELFF; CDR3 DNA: TGCGCCAGCACGGGACAGGGAGTCGGGGAGCTGTTTTTT
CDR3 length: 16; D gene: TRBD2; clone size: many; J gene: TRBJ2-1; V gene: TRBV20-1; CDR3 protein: CSARASGGSSYNEQFF; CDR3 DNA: TGCAGTGCTAGAGCGTCGGGGGGAAGCTCCTACAATGAGCAGTTCTTC
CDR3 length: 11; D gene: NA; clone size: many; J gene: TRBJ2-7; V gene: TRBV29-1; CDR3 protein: CSVGTSYEQYF; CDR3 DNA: TGCAGCGTTGGAACCTCCTACGAGCAGTACTTC
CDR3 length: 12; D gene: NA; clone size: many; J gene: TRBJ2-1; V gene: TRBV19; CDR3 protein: CASSGEENEQFF; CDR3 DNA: TGTGCCAGTAGCGGGGAGGAAAATGAGCAGTTCTTC
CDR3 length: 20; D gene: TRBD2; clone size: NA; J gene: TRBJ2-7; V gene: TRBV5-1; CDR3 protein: CAGSRRVGTSGGQISYEQYF; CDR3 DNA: TGCGCCGGCAGCAGACGAGTAGGGACTAGCGGGGGCCAAATATCCTACGAGCAGTACTTC
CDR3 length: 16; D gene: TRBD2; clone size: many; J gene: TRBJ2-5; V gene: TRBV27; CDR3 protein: CASSKGLAGNGETQYF; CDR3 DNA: TGTGCCAGCAGCAAAGGACTAGCGGGGAACGGAGAGACCCAGTACTTC
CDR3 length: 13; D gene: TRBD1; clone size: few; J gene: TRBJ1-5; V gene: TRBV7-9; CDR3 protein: CASSLEGGSPQHF; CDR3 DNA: TGTGCCAGCAGCTTGGAAGGGGGCTCTCCCCAGCATTTT
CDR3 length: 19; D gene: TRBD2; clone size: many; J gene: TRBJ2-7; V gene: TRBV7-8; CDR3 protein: CASSLPLRGGSGGADEQYF; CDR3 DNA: TGTGCCAGCAGCTTACCCCTTCGAGGGGGTAGCGGGGGGGCCGACGAGCAGTACTTC
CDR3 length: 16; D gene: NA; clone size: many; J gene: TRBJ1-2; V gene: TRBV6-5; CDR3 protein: CASSYSIWTTNYGYTF; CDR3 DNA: TGTGCCAGCAGTTACTCGATTTGGACAACTAACTATGGCTACACCTTC
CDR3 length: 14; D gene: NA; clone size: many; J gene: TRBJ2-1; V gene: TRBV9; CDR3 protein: CASSARRVGDEQFF; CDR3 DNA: TGTGCCAGCAGCGCGAGGAGGGTGGGCGATGAGCAGTTCTTC
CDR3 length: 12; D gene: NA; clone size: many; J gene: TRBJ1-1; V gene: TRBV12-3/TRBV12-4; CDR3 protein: CASSFTAPEAFF; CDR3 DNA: TGTGCCAGCAGTTTTACAGCACCTGAAGCTTTCTTT
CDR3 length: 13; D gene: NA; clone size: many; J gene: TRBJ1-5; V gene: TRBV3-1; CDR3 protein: CASSKEGGQPQHF; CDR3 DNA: TGTGCCAGCAGCAAAGAGGGGGGTCAGCCCCAGCATTTT
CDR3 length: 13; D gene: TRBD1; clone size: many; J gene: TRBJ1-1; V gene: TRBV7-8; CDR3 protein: CASSLQGARGAFF; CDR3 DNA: TGTGCCAGCAGTCTACAGGGGGCGAGGGGAGCTTTCTTT
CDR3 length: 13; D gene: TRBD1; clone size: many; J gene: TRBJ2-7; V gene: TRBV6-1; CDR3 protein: CAIRDRSSYEQYF; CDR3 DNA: TGTGCCATCAGGGACAGGAGCTCCTACGAGCAGTACTTC
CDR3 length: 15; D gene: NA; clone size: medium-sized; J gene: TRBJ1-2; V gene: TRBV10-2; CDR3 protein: CASSDMAGTNYGYTF; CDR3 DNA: TGCGCCAGCAGTGATATGGCGGGGACCAACTATGGCTACACCTTC
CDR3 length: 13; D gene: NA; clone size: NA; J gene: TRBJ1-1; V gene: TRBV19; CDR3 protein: CATRGANRTEAFF; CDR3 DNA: TGTGCCACTAGGGGGGCTAATCGCACTGAAGCTTTCTTT
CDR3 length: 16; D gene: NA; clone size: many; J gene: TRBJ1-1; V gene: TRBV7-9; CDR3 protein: CASSYSDNGENTEAFF; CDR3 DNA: TGTGCCAGCAGCTATAGCGATAACGGGGAGAACACTGAAGCTTTCTTT
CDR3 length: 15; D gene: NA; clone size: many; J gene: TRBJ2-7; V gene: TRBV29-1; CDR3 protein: CSVEEYAPPPPEQYF; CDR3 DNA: TGCAGCGTTGAAGAGTATGCTCCTCCACCCCCCGAGCAGTACTTC
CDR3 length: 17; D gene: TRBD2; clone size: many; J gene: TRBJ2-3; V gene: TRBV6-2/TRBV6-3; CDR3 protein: CASSYSLAGGLGDTQYF; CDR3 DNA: TGTGCCAGCAGTTACTCCCTAGCGGGGGGGCTTGGAGATACGCAGTATTTT
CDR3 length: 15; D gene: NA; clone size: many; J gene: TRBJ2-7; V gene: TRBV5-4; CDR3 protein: CASSLGAENSYEQYF; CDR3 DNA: TGTGCCAGCAGCTTGGGAGCCGAAAATTCCTACGAGCAGTACTTC
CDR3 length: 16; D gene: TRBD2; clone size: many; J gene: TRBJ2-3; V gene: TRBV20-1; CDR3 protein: CSAREGLAGATDTQYF; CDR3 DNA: TGCAGTGCTAGAGAGGGTTTAGCGGGGGCCACAGATACGCAGTATTTT
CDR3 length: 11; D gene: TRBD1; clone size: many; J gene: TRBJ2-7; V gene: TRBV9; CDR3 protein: CASSSGTEKYF; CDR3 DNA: TGTGCCAGCAGCTCCGGGACAGAAAAGTACTTC
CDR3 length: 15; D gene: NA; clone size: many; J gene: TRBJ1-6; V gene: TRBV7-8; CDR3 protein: CASSLMTVYNSPLHF; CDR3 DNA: TGTGCCAGCAGCTTAATGACAGTTTATAATTCACCCCTCCACTTT
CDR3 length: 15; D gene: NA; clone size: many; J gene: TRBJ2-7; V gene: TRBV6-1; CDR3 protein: CASKRPGQLGYEQYF; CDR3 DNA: TGTGCCAGCAAAAGGCCGGGACAACTAGGCTACGAGCAGTACTTC
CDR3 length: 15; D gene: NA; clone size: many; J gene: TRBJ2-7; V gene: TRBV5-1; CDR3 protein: CASSLEDPISYEQYF; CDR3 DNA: TGCGCCAGCAGCTTGGAGGATCCGATCTCCTACGAGCAGTACTTC
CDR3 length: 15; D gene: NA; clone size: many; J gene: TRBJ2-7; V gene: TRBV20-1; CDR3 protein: CSARSPGTATYEQYF; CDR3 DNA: TGCAGTGCTAGGTCTCCCGGGACTGCTACCTACGAGCAGTACTTC
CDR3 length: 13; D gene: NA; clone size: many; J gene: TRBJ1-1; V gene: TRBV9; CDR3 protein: CASSVEGGTEAFF; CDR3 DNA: TGTGCCAGCAGCGTAGAGGGGGGGACTGAAGCTTTCTTT
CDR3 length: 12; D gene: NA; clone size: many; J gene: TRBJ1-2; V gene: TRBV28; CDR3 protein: CATEDGIYGYTF; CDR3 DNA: TGTGCCACCGAAGACGGGATCTATGGCTACACCTTC
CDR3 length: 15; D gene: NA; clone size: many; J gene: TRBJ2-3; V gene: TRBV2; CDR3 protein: CASSDWGVSTDTQYF; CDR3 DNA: TGTGCCAGCAGTGACTGGGGGGTTAGCACAGATACGCAGTATTTT
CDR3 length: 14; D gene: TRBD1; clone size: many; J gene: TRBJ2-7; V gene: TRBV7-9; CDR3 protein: CASSQTGNPYEQYF; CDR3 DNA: TGTGCCAGCAGCCAGACAGGGAATCCCTACGAGCAGTACTTC
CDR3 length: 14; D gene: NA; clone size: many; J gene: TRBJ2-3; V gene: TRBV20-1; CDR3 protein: CSARWGASTDTQYF; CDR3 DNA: TGCAGTGCTAGGTGGGGGGCTAGCACAGATACGCAGTATTTT
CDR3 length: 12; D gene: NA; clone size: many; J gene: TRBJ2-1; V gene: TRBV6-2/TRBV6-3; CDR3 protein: CASSNEDNEQFF; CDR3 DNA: TGTGCCAGCTCTAACGAGGACAATGAGCAGTTCTTC
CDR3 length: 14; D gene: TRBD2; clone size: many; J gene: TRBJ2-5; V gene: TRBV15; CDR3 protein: CATSAGGNQETQYF; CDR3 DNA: TGTGCCACCAGCGCGGGGGGGAACCAAGAGACCCAGTACTTC
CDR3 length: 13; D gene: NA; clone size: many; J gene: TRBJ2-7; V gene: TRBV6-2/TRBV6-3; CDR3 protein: CASRGREFYEQYF; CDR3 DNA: TGTGCCAGCAGGGGAAGGGAATTCTACGAGCAGTACTTC
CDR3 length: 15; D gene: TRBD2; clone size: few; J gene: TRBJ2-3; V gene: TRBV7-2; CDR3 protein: CASSPRLADTDTQYF; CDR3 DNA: TGTGCCAGCAGCCCCAGACTAGCCGATACAGATACGCAGTATTTT
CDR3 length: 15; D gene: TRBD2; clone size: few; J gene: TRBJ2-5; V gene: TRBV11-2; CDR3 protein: CASSLDPGGLETQYF; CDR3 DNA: TGTGCCAGCAGCTTAGACCCGGGGGGACTAGAGACCCAGTACTTC
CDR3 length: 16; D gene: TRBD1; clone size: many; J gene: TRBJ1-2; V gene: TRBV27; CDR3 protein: CASSSRWDREDYGYTF; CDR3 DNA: TGTGCCAGCAGTTCCCGGTGGGACAGGGAAGACTATGGCTACACCTTC
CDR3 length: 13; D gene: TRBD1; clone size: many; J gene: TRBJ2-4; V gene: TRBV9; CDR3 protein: CASSRGQEDIQYF; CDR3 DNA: TGTGCCAGCAGCCGGGGACAGGAGGACATTCAGTACTTC